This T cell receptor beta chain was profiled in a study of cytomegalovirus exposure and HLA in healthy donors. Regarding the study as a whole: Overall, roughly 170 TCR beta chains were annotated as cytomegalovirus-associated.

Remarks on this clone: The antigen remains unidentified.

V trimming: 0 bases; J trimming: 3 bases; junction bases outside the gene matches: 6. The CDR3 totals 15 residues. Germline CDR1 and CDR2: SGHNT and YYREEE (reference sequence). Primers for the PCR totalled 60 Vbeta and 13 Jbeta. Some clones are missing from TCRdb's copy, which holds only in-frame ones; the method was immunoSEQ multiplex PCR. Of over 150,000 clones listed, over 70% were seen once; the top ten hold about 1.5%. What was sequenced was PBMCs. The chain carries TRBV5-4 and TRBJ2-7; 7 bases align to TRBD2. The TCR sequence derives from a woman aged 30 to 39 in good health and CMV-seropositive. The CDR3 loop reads CASSLGLAEGYEQYF. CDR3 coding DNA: TGTGCCAGCAGCTTGGGGCTAGCGGAAGGCTACGAGCAGTACTTC. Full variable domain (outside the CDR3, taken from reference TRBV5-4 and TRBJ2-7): ETGVTQSPTHLIKTRGQQVTLRCSSQSGHNTVSWYQQALGQGPQFIFQYYREEENGRGNFPPRFSGLQFPNYSSELNVNALELDDSALYLCASSLGLAEGYEQYFGPGTRLTVT.